The next 8 T cell receptor beta chains were all read from a single sample in a study of shared clonotypes between healthy human individuals. The naive CD8 fraction comprised CD45RO-negative cells positively selected for CCR7 and excluded terminally differentiated effector memory CD45RA+ cells. TCRdb's table, derived via immunoSEQ multiplex PCR, lists solely in-frame clones and lacks some. The data hold some 2.1 million clones, with about 95% observed a single time. Sequenced sample: naive CD8+ T cells sorted from blood. The receptors originated from a man between 18 and 35 years old in good health.

The CDR3 region has the DNA TGTGCCAGCAGGGACCCCGCCTACGAGCAGTACTTC. Encoded protein: CASRDPAYEQYF. This chain connects TRBV27 to TRBJ2-7; no reliable D call. V was shortened by 6 bases and J by 2 bases, with 8 bases between the two germline ends. The CDR3 is 12 amino acids. Germline CDR1 reads MNHEY; CDR2 reads SMNVEV (reference sequence).

V and J are TRBV7-9 and TRBJ1-1; possible D gene TRBD1, 5 bases. The CDR3 is made up of 14 amino acids. Per the germline V gene, CDR1 is SEHNR and CDR2 is FQNEAQ (reference sequence). V lost 7 bases, J lost 3 bases, and 15 bases lay in between. The CDR3 DNA reads as TGTGCCAGCACCTTTCCCAGAGGGGACACTGAAGCTTTCTTT. Translated, it gives CASTFPRGDTEAFF. The variable domain in full, completed from reference TRBV7-9 and TRBJ1-1, reads DTGVSQNPRHKITKRGQNVTFRCDPISEHNRLYWYRQTLGQGPEFLTYFQNEAQLEKSRLLSDRFSAERPKGSFSTLEIQRTEQGDSAMYLCASTFPRGDTEAFFGQGTRLTVV.

A single count supports this clone. This chain uses TRBV7-9 with TRBJ1-4; D remains ambiguous. This CDR3 is 13 amino acids long. CDR1 and CDR2 (germline): SEHNR, FQNEAQ (reference sequence). The ends were cut back, 5 bases at V and 0 bases at J, with 4 bases in the middle. DNA of the CDR3: TGTGCCAGCAGCCTTGCAACTAATGAAAAACTGTTTTTT. Its translation: CASSLATNEKLFF.

The CDR3 protein is CASSIGAENTEAFF. DNA for the CDR3: TGTGCCAGTAGTATAGGGGCGGAGAACACTGAAGCTTTCTTT. The V gene is TRBV19, the J gene TRBJ1-1; D gene uncertain. This CDR3 region has 14 residues. The germline CDR1 and CDR2 sequences are LNHDA and SQIVND (reference sequence). Trimming took 1 base from V and 1 from J, leaving 7 bases between them. The entire variable domain, with the rest obtained from reference TRBV19 and TRBJ1-1, is as follows: DGGITQSPKYLFRKEGQNVTLSCEQNLNHDAMYWYRQDPGQGLRLIYYSQIVNDFQKGDIAEGYSVSREKKESFPLTVTSAQKNPTAFYLCASSIGAENTEAFFGQGTRLTVV.

The gene calls are TRBV7-9 and TRBJ1-3, with TRBD1 matching over 7 bases. The CDR3 loop spans 17 amino acids. The J segment lost 0 bases and the V segment lost 3 bases, leaving 8 bases of the junction unmatched. CDR1 is SEHNR, CDR2 FQNEAQ, per germline (reference sequence). The CDR3 protein is CASSLVDRALSGNTIYF. CDR3 DNA: TGTGCCAGCAGCTTGGTCGACAGGGCCCTCTCTGGAAACACCATATATTTT. Combining the CDR3 with reference TRBV7-9 and TRBJ1-3 gives the whole variable domain DTGVSQNPRHKITKRGQNVTFRCDPISEHNRLYWYRQTLGQGPEFLTYFQNEAQLEKSRLLSDRFSAERPKGSFSTLEIQRTEQGDSAMYLCASSLVDRALSGNTIYFGEGSWLTVV.

The chain employs TRBV11-2 and TRBJ1-1, with TRBD1 identical over 7 bases. Germline V gene lookup returns CDR1 SGHAT and CDR2 FQNNGV. This CDR3 has 14 amino acids. Germline trimming cut 1 base from V and 5 bases from J; bases unmatched to any gene: 4. This chain's CDR3 is CASSLAGGKTEAFF. The DNA of the CDR3 is TGTGCCAGCAGCTTAGCAGGGGGGAAAACTGAAGCTTTCTTT.

V gene TRBV7-9 combines with J gene TRBJ2-3, with TRBD2 as a possible D gene (5 bases). V was trimmed by 5 bases and J by 0 bases, leaving 18 bases between them. There are 17 residues in the CDR3. The germline gives CDR1 SEHNR, CDR2 FQNEAQ (reference sequence). CDR3 region: CASSQEAGRGSTDTQYF. The CDR3 bases are TGTGCCAGCAGCCAAGAGGCAGGTCGAGGGAGCACAGATACGCAGTATTTT.

The chain recombines TRBV7-9 with TRBJ2-7, with 7 bases aligning to TRBD2. CDR1 and CDR2 (germline): SEHNR, FQNEAQ (reference sequence). The junction had 10 bases not matched to a gene; V was cut back by 5 bases and J by 0 bases. CDR3 size: 16 residues. CDR3 coding DNA: TGTGCCAGCAGCCTCCCCTCGGGCGGGGGCTCCTACGAGCAGTACTTC. It yields the protein CASSLPSGGGSYEQYF.